The 19 T cell receptor beta chains below come from one sample, sequenced in a study of control samples from healthy donors and cancer patients. The assay was immunoSEQ multiplex PCR, and TCRdb's table has in-frame clones only and misses some. The sample holds roughly 130,000 clones, less than 95% seen once. Input material: blood. These receptors were obtained from a young man in good health.

This chain links TRBV6-6 with TRBJ1-6, with unresolved D. Trimming removed 4 bases at V and 0 bases at J, with 7 bases between. Germline CDR1 and CDR2: MNHNY and SVGAGI (reference sequence). The CDR3 runs to 15 residues. CDR3 in DNA: TGTGCCAGCAGTTCGGTTGGCTCCTATAATTCACCCCTCCACTTT. This codes for CASSSVGSYNSPLHF.

The rearrangement joins TRBV6-5 to TRBJ2-7; 7 bases line up with TRBD1. Germline values: CDR1 MNHEY, CDR2 SVGAGI. J lost 5 bases, V lost 6 bases, and 4 bases had no gene match. The CDR3 contains 12 residues. The CDR3 DNA reads as TGTGCCAGCAGAGACAGGGCCCACGAGCAGTACTTC. Protein sequence: CASRDRAHEQYF.

The rearrangement joins TRBV7-9 to TRBJ1-6, with unresolved D. The germline V gene has CDR1 SEHNR and CDR2 FQNEAQ (reference sequence). The CDR3 contains 13 residues. Trimming cost V 3 bases and J 7 bases, with 7 bases left between them. In DNA, the CDR3 is TGTGCCAGCAGCTTGGCCACAAATTCACCCCTCCACTTT. Protein product: CASSLATNSPLHF.

The rearrangement links TRBV6-2 or TRBV6-3 to TRBJ2-3; 15 bases line up with TRBD2. Germline lookup yields CDR1 MNHEY and CDR2 SVGEGT. Trimming took 6 bases from V and 3 from J; bases not matched to a gene: 7. The CDR3 is made up of 17 amino acids. As DNA, the CDR3 is TGTGCCAGCAGCCCCCCCGGACTAGCGGGGGGGACAGATACGCAGTATTTT. Encoded protein: CASSPPGLAGGTDTQYF.

The genes are TRBV14 and TRBJ1-1; D is uncertain. The CDR3 totals 13 residues. With 1 base removed from V and 7 bases from J, the gap between germline ends came to 10 bases. CDR1 SGHDN and CDR2 FVKESK come from the germline V gene. Here the CDR3 reads CASSQGQPNEAFF. CDR3 nucleotides: TGTGCCAGCAGCCAAGGCCAGCCGAATGAAGCTTTCTTT.

The chain links TRBV3-1 (or the pseudogene TRBV3-2) to TRBJ1-1, with 12 bases matching TRBD1. J was trimmed by 6 bases and V by 4 bases; bases with no gene match: 9. Per germline, CDR1 LGHDT and CDR2 YNNKEL (reference sequence). The CDR3 consists of 16 residues. CDR3 bases: TGTGCCAGCAGCCCCAGGGACAGGGGGCCGGTTGCTGAAGCTTTCTTT. Protein sequence: CASSPRDRGPVAEAFF.

The V gene is TRBV27, the J gene TRBJ1-1, with 7 bases fitting TRBD1. Germline assignment: CDR1 MNHEY and CDR2 SMNVEV (reference sequence). With 2 bases clipped from V and 4 bases from J, the junction kept 4 bases outside the gene matches. The CDR3 runs 14 residues. The CDR3 loop reads CASSLLAGGTEAFF. DNA of the CDR3: TGTGCCAGCAGTTTACTGGCAGGGGGCACTGAAGCTTTCTTT.

This chain connects TRBV2 to TRBJ2-1; maybe TRBD2 (7 bases). Trimming left V 6 bases short and J 0 bases short, with 21 bases between. The CDR3 is 18 residues long. The germline V gene encodes CDR1 SNHLY and CDR2 FYNNEI. CDR3 region: CASREGGGPLRSYNEQFF. The CDR3 region has the DNA TGTGCCAGCAGGGAGGGAGGGGGGCCCCTCCGCTCCTACAATGAGCAGTTCTTC. The full variable domain, with the rest looked up from reference TRBV2 and TRBJ2-1, is EPEVTQTPSHQVTQMGQEVILRCVPISNHLYFYWYRQILGQKVEFLVSFYNNEISEKSEIFDDQFSVERPDGSNFTLKIRSTKLEDSAMYFCASREGGGPLRSYNEQFFGPGTRLTVL.

The chain recombines TRBV19 with TRBJ1-5, with a possible D match to TRBD1 (5 bases). CDR1 is LNHDA, CDR2 SQIVND, per germline (reference sequence). CDR3 length: 13 residues. The V gene lost 7 bases and the J gene lost 6 bases, with 13 bases spanning the gap. Here the CDR3 DNA reads TGTGCCAGTACAGCAGGGTCAAGTCAGCCCCAGCATTTT. Amino acids: CASTAGSSQPQHF.

About this clone: The junction does not match germline at one end; this may be a read error. This sequence joins TRBV7-7 and TRBJ1-1; D gene uncertain. Germline lookup yields CDR1 SSHAT and CDR2 FNYEAQ (reference sequence). The CDR3 runs 13 residues. CDR3 region: CASSVQENTEAFF. CDR3 DNA: TGTGCTAGCAGTGTGCAGGAGAACACTGAAGCTTTCTTT.

This rearrangement joins TRBV15 to TRBJ1-1; D unresolved. V was shortened by 5 bases and J by 3 bases, with 25 bases between the two germline ends. The CDR3 is 18 residues long. Germline-derived CDR1 and CDR2 are LNHNV and YYDKDF (reference sequence). The CDR3 nucleotides are TGTGCCACCAGCTCCTCGTTTAAAGTAAGGTTTTTAGACACTGAAGCTTTCTTT. As protein: CATSSSFKVRFLDTEAFF.

V gene TRBV5-1 combines with J gene TRBJ1-3; D gene ambiguous. This CDR3 has 13 residues. Germline CDR1 reads SGHRS; CDR2 reads YFSETQ. Trimming removed 0 bases at V and 4 bases at J, with 5 bases between. CDR3 in amino acids: CASSLEPGNTIYF. The CDR3 DNA sequence: TGCGCCAGCAGCTTGGAACCAGGAAACACCATATATTTT.

The rearrangement joins TRBV6-5 to TRBJ2-7; D uncertain. Trimming removed 4 bases at V and 3 bases at J, with 7 bases between. Germline CDR1 reads MNHEY; CDR2 reads SVGAGI. This CDR3 is built from 12 residues. The CDR3 DNA reads TGTGCCAGCAGTTTAGGGTACTACGAGCAGTACTTC. It codes for CASSLGYYEQYF.

CDR3 region: CASHTPAGLNEQFF. In DNA, the CDR3 is TGTGCCAGCCACACGCCCGCAGGGCTCAATGAGCAGTTCTTC. V usage is TRBV7-2 and J usage is TRBJ2-1; D possibly corresponds to TRBD1 (5 bases). Trimming pared 8 bases from V and 6 bases from J, leaving 17 bases between. Germline CDR1 and CDR2: SGHTA and FQGNSA. This CDR3 is built from 14 residues.

The chain has TRBV7-9 and TRBJ2-4; D may correspond to TRBD1 or TRBD2 (5 bases each). The CDR3 length is 15 residues. V was clipped by 5 bases and J by 0 bases, with 11 bases between them. Per the germline V gene, CDR1 is SEHNR and CDR2 is FQNEAQ (reference sequence). DNA for the CDR3: TGTGCCAGCAGCCCTAACGGGACAGCCAAAAACATTCAGTACTTC. Translated, it gives CASSPNGTAKNIQYF.

V and J are TRBV6-6 and TRBJ1-1; a weak D match, TRBD1 (5 bases). The ends were cut back, 2 bases at V and 6 bases at J, with 13 bases in the middle. The CDR3 totals 14 residues. Germline V gene sequence: CDR1 MNHNY, CDR2 SVGAGI (reference sequence). CDR3 bases: TGTGCCAGCAGTTACGGGGCCCGCGGATCTGAAGCTTTCTTT. Its translation is CASSYGARGSEAFF.

The J gene is TRBJ1-5, the V gene TRBV2, with 7 bases aligning to TRBD1. The CDR3 runs 14 residues. J was trimmed by 3 bases and V by 8 bases; bases with no gene match: 7. Germline CDR1 SNHLY, CDR2 FYNNEI. The CDR3 DNA sequence: TGTGCCAGCGCTCAGGGGGGAAACAATCAGCCCCAGCATTTT. Amino acids: CASAQGGNNQPQHF.

The CDR3 nucleotides are TGTGCCAGCAGTCTTGGACTTTTCACAGATACGCAGTATTTT. Translation gives CASSLGLFTDTQYF. The J gene is TRBJ2-3, the V gene TRBV27, with D possibly matching TRBD2 (5 bases). Germline CDR1 is MNHEY and CDR2 is SMNVEV (reference sequence). CDR3 length equals 14 residues. Deletions cut 5 bases from V and 2 bases from J, with 11 bases between.

The chain uses TRBV7-2 and TRBJ1-1; no firm D call. This CDR3 has 16 residues. CDR1 and CDR2 (germline): SGHTA, FQGNSA. V shed 0 bases and J shed 1 base, with 12 bases lying between them. The CDR3 here is CASSLAGKGPNTEAFF. CDR3 in DNA: TGTGCCAGCAGCTTAGCGGGAAAGGGCCCGAACACTGAAGCTTTCTTT. The variable domain in full, completed from reference TRBV7-2 and TRBJ1-1, reads GAGVSQSPSNKVTEKGKDVELRCDPISGHTALYWYRQSLGQGLEFLIYFQGNSAPDKSGLPSDRFSAERTGGSVSTLTIQRTQQEDSAVYLCASSLAGKGPNTEAFFGQGTRLTVV.